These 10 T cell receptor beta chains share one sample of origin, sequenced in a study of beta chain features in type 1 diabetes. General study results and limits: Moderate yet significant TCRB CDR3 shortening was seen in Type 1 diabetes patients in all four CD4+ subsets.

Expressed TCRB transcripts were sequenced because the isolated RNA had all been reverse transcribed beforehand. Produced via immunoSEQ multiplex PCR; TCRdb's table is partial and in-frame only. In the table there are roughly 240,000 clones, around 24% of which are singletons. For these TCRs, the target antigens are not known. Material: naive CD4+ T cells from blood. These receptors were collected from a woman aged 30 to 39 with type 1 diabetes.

The CDR3 bases are TGCAGCGTTTTGAAGGGCGGGAGGGAGCGCTACGAGCAGTACTTC. It is translated as CSVLKGGRERYEQYF. This rearrangement joins TRBV29-1 to TRBJ2-7; 9 positions agree with TRBD2. Germline CDR1 is SQVTM and CDR2 is ANQGSEA. The CDR3 spans 15 residues. Trimming took 5 bases from V and 3 from J; bases not matched to a gene: 11.

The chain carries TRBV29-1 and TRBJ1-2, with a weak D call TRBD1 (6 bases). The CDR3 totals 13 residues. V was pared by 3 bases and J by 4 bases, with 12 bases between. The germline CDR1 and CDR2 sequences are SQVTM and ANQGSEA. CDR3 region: CSVDEVGAYGYTF. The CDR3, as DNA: TGCAGCGTTGATGAGGTGGGGGCCTATGGCTACACCTTC.

CDR3 sequence reads: CASSLWVDSPYEQYF. CDR3 nucleotide sequence: TGCGCCAGCAGCTTGTGGGTAGACAGCCCCTACGAGCAGTACTTC. This rearrangement joins TRBV5-1 to TRBJ2-7; TRBD1 is a possible D gene (5 bases). The CDR3 sequence is 15 residues long. V was clipped by 1 base and J by 2 bases, with 13 bases between them. Germline V CDR1 and CDR2: SGHRS, YFSETQ.

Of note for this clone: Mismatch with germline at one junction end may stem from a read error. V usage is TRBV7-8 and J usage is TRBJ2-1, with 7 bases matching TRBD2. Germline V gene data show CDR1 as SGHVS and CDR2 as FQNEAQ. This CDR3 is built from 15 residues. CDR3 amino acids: CASKIAGGPYTEQFF. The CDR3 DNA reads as TGTGCCAGCAAGATAGCGGGCGGCCCTTACACTGAGCAGTTCTTC.

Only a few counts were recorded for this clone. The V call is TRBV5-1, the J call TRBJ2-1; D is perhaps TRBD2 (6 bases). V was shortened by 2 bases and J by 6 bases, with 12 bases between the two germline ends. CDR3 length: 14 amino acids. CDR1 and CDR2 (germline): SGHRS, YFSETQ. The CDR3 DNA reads TGCGCCAGCAGCTTACGACTAGTGAGCAATGAGCAGTTCTTC. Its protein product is CASSLRLVSNEQFF.

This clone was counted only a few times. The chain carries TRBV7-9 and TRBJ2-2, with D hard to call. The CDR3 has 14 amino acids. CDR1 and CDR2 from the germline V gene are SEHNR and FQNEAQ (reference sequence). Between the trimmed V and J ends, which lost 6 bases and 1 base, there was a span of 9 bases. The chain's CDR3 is CASRDPGNTGELFF. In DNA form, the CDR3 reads TGTGCCAGCAGGGATCCGGGGAACACCGGGGAGCTGTTTTTT. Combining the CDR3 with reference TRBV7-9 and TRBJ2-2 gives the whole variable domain DTGVSQNPRHKITKRGQNVTFRCDPISEHNRLYWYRQTLGQGPEFLTYFQNEAQLEKSRLLSDRFSAERPKGSFSTLEIQRTEQGDSAMYLCASRDPGNTGELFFGEGSRLTVL.

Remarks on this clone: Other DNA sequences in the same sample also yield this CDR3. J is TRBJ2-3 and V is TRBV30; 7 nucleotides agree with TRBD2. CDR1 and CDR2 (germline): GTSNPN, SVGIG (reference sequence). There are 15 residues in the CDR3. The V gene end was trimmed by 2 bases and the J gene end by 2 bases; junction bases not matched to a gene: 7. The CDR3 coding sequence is TGTGCCTGGAGTACCCTGGGGGGGGTCACAGATACGCAGTATTTT. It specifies CAWSTLGGVTDTQYF. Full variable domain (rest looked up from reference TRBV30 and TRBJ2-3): SQTIHQWPATLVQPVGSPLSLECTVEGTSNPNLYWYRQAAGRGLQLLFYSVGIGQISSEVPQNLSASRPQDRQFILSSKKLLLSDSGFYLCAWSTLGGVTDTQYFGPGTRLTVL.

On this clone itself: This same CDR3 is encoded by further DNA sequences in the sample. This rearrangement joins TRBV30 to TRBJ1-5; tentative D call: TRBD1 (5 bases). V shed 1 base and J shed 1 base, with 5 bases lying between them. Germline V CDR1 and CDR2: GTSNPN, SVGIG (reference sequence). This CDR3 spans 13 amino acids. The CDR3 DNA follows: TGTGCCTGGAGTGCAGGGAGCAATCAGCCCCAGCATTTT. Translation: CAWSAGSNQPQHF.

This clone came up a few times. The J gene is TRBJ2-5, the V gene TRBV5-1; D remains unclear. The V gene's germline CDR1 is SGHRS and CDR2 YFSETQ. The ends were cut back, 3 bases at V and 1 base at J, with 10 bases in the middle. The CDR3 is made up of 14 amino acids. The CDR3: CASSSTATQETQYF. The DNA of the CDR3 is TGCGCCAGCAGCTCTACAGCTACCCAAGAGACCCAGTACTTC.

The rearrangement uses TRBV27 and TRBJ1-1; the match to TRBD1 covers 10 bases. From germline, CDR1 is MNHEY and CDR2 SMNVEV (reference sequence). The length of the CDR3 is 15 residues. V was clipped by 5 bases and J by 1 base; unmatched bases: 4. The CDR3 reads CASSPGTGANTEAFF. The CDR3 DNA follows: TGTGCCAGCAGTCCCGGGACAGGGGCGAACACTGAAGCTTTCTTT.